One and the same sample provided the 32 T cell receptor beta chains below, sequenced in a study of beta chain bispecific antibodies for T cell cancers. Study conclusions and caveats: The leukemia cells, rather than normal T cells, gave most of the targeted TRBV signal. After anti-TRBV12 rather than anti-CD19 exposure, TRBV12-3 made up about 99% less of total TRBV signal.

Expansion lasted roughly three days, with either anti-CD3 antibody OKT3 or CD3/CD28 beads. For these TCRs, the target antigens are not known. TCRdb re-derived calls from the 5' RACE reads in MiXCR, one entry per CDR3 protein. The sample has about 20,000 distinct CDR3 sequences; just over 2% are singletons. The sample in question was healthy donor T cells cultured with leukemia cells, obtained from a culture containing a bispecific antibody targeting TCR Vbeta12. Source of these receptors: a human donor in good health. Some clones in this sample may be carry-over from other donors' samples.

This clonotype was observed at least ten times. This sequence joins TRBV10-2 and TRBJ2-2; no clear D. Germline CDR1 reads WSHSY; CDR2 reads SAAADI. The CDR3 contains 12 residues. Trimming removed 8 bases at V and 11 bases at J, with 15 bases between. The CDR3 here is CASAPPNSELFF. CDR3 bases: TGCGCCAGCGCTCCCCCTAACAGTGAGCTGTTTTTT.

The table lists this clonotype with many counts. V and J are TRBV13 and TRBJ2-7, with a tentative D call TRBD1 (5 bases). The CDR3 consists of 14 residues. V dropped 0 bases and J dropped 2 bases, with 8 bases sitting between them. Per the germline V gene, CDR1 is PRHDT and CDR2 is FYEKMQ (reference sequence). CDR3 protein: CASSLGDIPYEQYF. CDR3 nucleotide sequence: TGTGCCAGCAGCTTAGGGGACATCCCCTACGAGCAGTACTTC. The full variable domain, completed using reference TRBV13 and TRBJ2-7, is AAGVIQSPRHLIKEKRETATLKCYPIPRHDTVYWYQQGPGQDPQFLISFYEKMQSDKGSIPDRFSAQQFSDYHSELNMSSLELGDSALYFCASSLGDIPYEQYFGPGTRLTVT.

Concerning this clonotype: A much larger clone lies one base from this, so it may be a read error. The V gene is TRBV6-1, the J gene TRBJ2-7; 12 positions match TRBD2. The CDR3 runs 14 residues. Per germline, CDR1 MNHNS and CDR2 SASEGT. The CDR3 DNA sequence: TGTGTCAGCAGTGAAACTAGCGGGGGGTACGAGCAGTACTTC. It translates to CVSSETSGGYEQYF.

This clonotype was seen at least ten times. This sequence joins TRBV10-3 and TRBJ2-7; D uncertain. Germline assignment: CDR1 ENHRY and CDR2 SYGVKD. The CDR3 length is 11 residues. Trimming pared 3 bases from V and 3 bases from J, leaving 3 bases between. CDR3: CAISDGYEQYF. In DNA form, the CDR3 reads TGTGCCATCAGTGACGGCTACGAGCAGTACTTC.

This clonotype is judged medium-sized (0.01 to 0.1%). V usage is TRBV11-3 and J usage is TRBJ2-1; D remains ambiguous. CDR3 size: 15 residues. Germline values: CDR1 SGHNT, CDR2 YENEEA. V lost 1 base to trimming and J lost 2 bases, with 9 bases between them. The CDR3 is CASSLGTATYNEQFF. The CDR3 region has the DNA TGTGCCAGCAGCTTAGGAACCGCAACCTACAATGAGCAGTTCTTC.

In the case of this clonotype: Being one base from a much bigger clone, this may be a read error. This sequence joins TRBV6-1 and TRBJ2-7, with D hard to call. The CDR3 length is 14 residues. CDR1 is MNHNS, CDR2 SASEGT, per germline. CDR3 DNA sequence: TGTGCCAGCAGTGAAGAACAGCAGATATACGAGCAGTGCTTC. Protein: CASSEEQQIYEQCF.

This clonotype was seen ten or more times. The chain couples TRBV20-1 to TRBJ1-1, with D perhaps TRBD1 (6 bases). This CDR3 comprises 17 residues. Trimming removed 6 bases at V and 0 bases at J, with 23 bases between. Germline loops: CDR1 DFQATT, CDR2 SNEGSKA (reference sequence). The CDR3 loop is CSASSRDTTLMNTEAFF. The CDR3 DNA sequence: TGCAGTGCATCGAGCAGGGACACGACATTAATGAACACTGAAGCTTTCTTT.

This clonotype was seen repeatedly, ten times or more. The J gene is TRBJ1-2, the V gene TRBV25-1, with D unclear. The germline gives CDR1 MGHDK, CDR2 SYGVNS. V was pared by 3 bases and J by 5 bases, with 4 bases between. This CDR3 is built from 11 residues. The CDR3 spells CASSDLYGYTF. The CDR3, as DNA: TGTGCCAGCAGTGACCTATATGGCTACACCTTC.

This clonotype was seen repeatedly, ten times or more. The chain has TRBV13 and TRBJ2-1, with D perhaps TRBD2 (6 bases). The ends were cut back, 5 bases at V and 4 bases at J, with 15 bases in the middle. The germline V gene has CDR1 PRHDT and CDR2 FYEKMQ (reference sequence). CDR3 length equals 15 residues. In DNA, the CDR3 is TGTGCCAGCAGCGGAAGCGGGCTCCTGTACAATGAGCAGTTCTTC. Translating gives CASSGSGLLYNEQFF.

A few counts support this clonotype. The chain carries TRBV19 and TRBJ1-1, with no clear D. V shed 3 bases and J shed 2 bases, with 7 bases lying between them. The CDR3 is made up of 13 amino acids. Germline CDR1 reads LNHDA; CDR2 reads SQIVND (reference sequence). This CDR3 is CASSMNANTEAFF. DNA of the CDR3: TGTGCCAGTAGTATGAACGCTAACACTGAAGCTTTCTTT.

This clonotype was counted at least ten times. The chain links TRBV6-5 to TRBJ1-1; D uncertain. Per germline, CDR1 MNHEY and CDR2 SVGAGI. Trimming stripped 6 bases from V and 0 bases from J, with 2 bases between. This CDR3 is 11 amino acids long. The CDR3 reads CASRVNTEAFF. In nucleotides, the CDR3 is TGTGCCAGCAGAGTGAACACTGAAGCTTTCTTT.

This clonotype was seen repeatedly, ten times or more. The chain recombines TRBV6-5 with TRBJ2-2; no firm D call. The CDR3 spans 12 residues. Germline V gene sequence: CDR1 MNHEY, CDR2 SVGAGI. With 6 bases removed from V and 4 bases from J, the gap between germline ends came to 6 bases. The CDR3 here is CASRDLTGELFF. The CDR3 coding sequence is TGTGCCAGCAGGGATCTCACCGGGGAGCTGTTTTTT.

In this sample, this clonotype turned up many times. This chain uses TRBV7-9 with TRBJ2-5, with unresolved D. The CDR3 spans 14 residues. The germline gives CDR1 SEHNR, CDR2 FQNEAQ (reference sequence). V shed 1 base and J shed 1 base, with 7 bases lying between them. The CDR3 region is CASSLGAAQETQYF. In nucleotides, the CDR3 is TGTGCCAGCAGCTTAGGCGCGGCCCAAGAGACCCAGTACTTC.

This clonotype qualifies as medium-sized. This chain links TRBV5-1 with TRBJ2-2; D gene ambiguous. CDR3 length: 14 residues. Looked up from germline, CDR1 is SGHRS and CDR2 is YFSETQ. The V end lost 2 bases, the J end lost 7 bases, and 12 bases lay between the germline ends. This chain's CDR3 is CASSFQRMSGELFF. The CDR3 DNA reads TGCGCCAGCAGCTTCCAGCGAATGAGCGGGGAGCTGTTTTTT. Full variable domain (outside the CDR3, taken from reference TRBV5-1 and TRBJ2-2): KAGVTQTPRYLIKTRGQQVTLSCSPISGHRSVSWYQQTPGQGLQFLFEYFSETQRNKGNFPGRFSGRQFSNSRSEMNVSTLELGDSALYLCASSFQRMSGELFFGEGSRLTVL.

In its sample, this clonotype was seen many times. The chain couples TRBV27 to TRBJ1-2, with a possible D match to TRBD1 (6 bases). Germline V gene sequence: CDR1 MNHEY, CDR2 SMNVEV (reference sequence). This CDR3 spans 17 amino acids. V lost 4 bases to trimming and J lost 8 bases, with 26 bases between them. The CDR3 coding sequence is TGTGCCAGCAGTTCCACGCCAGTCGGGGGGGCAAGGGGAGGCTACACCTTC. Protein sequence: CASSSTPVGGARGGYTF.

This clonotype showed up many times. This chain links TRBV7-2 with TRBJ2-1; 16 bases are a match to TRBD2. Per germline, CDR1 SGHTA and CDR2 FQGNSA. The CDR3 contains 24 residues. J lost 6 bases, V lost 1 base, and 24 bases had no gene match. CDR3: CASSLGRLSPGLAGGPHRSNEQFF. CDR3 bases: TGTGCCAGCAGCTTAGGGCGACTGTCCCCGGGACTAGCGGGGGGGCCCCATCGGTCCAATGAGCAGTTCTTC.

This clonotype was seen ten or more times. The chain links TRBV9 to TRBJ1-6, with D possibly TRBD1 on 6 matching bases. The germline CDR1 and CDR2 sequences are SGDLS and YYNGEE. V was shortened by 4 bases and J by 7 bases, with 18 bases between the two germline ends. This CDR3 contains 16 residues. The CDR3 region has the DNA TGTGCCAGCAGCCCCCCCCCGGGGGGCTCCAATTCACCCCTCCACTTT. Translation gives CASSPPPGGSNSPLHF.

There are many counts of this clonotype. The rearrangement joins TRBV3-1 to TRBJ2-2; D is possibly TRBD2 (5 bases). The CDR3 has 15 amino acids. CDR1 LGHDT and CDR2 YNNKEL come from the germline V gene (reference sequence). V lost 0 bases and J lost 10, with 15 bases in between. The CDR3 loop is CASSQEQDSPAELFF. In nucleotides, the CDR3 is TGTGCCAGCAGCCAAGAGCAGGACTCACCGGCGGAGCTGTTTTTT.

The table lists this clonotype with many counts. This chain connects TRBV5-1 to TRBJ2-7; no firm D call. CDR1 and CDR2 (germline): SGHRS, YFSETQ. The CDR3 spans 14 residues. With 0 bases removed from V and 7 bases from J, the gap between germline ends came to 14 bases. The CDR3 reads CASSLDGQVGEQYF. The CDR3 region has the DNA TGCGCCAGCAGCTTGGATGGGCAGGTGGGGGAGCAGTACTTC.

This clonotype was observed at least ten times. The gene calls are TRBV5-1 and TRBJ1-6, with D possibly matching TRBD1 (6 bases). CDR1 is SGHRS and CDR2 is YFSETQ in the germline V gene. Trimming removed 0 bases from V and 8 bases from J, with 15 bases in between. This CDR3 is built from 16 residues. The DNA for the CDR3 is TGCGCCAGCAGCTTGGGGCAAGGGGGGCTATATTCACCCCTCCACTTT. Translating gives CASSLGQGGLYSPLHF.

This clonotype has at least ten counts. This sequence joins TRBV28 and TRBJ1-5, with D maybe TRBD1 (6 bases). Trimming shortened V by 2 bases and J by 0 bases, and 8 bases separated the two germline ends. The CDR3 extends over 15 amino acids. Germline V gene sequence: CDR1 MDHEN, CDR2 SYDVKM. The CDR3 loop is CASSLTGNSNQPQHF. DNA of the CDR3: TGTGCCAGCAGTTTAACAGGGAATAGCAATCAGCCCCAGCATTTT.

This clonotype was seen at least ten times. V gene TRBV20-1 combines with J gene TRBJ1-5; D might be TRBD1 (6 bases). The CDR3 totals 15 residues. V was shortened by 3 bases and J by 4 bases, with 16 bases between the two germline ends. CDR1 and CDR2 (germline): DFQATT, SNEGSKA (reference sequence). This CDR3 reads CSARGAAGANQPQHF. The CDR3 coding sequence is TGCAGTGCTAGGGGTGCCGCGGGGGCAAATCAGCCCCAGCATTTT.

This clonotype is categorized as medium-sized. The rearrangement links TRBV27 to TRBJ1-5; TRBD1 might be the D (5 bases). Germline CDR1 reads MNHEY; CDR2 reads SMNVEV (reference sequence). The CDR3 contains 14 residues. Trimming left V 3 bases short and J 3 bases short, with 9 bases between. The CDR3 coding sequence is TGTGCCAGCAGTTTCAGGGCGTTCAATCAGCCCCAGCATTTT. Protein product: CASSFRAFNQPQHF.

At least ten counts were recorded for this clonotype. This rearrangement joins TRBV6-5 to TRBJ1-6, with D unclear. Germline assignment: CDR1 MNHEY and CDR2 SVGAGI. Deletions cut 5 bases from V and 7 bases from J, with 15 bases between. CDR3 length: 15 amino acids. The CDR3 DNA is TGTGCCAGCAGTATGGACTCCCCGGGGAATTCACCCCTCCACTTT. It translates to CASSMDSPGNSPLHF.

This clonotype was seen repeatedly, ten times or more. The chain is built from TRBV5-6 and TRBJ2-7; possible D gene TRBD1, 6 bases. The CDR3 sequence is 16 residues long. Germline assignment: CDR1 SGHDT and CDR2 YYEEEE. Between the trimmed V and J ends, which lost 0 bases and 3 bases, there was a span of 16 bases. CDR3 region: CASSLGSYGTNYEQYF. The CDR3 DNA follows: TGTGCCAGCAGCTTGGGTTCTTATGGGACAAACTACGAGCAGTACTTC.

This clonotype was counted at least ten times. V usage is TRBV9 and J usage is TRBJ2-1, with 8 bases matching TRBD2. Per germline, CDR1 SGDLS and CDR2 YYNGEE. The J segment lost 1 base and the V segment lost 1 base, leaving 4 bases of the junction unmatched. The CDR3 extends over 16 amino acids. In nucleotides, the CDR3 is TGTGCCAGCAGCGTAACCGCGGGGGGATCCTACAATGAGCAGTTCTTC. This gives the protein CASSVTAGGSYNEQFF.

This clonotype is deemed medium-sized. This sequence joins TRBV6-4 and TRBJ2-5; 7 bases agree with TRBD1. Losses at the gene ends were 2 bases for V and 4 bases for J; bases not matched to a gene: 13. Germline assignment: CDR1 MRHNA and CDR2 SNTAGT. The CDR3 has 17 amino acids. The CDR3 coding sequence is TGTGCCAGCAGTGACGCGTCGACAGGGAGCGAGAGAGAGACCCAGTACTTC. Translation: CASSDASTGSERETQYF.

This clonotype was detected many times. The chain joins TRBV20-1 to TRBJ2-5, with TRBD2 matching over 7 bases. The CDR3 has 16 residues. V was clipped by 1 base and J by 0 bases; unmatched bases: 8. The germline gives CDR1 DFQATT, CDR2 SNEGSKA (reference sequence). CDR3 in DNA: TGCAGTGCTAGAGTTGCGGGGGTTCTGTACCAAGAGACCCAGTACTTC. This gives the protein CSARVAGVLYQETQYF.

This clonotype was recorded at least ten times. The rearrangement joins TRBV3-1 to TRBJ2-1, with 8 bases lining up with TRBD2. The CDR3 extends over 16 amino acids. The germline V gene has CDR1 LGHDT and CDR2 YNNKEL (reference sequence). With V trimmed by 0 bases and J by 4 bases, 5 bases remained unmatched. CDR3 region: CASSQDLASGYNEQFF. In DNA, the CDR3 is TGTGCCAGCAGCCAAGATTTGGCTAGCGGGTACAATGAGCAGTTCTTC.

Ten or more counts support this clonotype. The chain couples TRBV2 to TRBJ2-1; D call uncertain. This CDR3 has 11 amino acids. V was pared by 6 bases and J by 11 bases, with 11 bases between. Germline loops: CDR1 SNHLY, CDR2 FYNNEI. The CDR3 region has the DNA TGTGCCAGCAGAGAGGTGGTAAAGCAGTTCTTC. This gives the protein CASREVVKQFF. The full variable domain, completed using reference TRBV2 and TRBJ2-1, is EPEVTQTPSHQVTQMGQEVILRCVPISNHLYFYWYRQILGQKVEFLVSFYNNEISEKSEIFDDQFSVERPDGSNFTLKIRSTKLEDSAMYFCASREVVKQFFGPGTRLTVL.

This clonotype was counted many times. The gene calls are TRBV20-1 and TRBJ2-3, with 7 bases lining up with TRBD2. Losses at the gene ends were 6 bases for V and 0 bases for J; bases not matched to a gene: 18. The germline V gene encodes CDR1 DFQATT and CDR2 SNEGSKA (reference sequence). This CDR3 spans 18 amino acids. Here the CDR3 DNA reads TGCAGTGCCCCGGTTGGTGGCGGGGGAACCACTAGCACAGATACGCAGTATTTT. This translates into CSAPVGGGGTTSTDTQYF.

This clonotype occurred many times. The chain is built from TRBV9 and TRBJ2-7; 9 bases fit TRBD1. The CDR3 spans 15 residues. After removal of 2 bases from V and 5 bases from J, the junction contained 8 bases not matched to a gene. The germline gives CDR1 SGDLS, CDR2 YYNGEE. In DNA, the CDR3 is TGTGCCAGCAGCGTCCTAACAGGGGGCAGGGACGAGCAGTACTTC. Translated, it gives CASSVLTGGRDEQYF.